A single sample gave rise to the 20 T cell receptor beta chains below, sequenced in a study of blood T cell repertoires in COVID-19. Only in-frame clones appear in the TCRdb table, and some are missing; sequencing was by immunoSEQ multiplex PCR. This sample has approximately 140,000 clones, with more than 75% found just once. Sequencing used peripheral blood. These receptors were taken from a woman between 35 and 50 years old with acute or convalescent COVID-19.

The chain recombines TRBV20-1 with TRBJ2-1, with a tentative D call TRBD2 (5 bases). V lost 3 bases to trimming and J lost 0 bases, with 9 bases between them. The CDR3 is 14 amino acids. Germline V CDR1 and CDR2: DFQATT, SNEGSKA (reference sequence). The CDR3 DNA follows: TGCAGTGCTAGTGCGGGTAGCTCCTACAATGAGCAGTTCTTC. The encoded protein is CSASAGSSYNEQFF.

The gene calls are TRBV5-5 and TRBJ2-3; 14 nucleotides align to TRBD2. V trimming: 0 bases; J trimming: 3 bases; junction bases outside the gene matches: 9. Looked up from germline, CDR1 is SGHKS and CDR2 is YYEKEE (reference sequence). The CDR3 runs to 19 residues. The CDR3: CASSLEAGTSGSRTDTQYF. Written as DNA, the CDR3 is TGTGCCAGCAGCTTGGAGGCCGGGACTAGCGGGAGTCGTACAGATACGCAGTATTTT.

The chain uses TRBV7-8 and TRBJ1-2; D remains ambiguous. Germline loops: CDR1 SGHVS, CDR2 FQNEAQ. Trimming removed 5 bases at V and 2 bases at J, with 9 bases between. The CDR3 extends over 13 amino acids. CDR3 loop: CASSVERNYGYTF. CDR3 bases: TGTGCCAGCAGCGTAGAACGGAACTATGGCTACACCTTC.

This chain connects TRBV18 to TRBJ2-1, with a weak D call TRBD1 (8 bases). V lost 3 bases to trimming and J lost 7 bases, with 22 bases between them. CDR3 length: 17 amino acids. Germline CDR1 is KGHSH and CDR2 is LQKENI. For the CDR3, the DNA is TGTGCCAGCTCACCGGACAGGGCCAGAGCGGGGAGTAATGAGCAGTTCTTC. This translates into CASSPDRARAGSNEQFF.

Only one count was recorded for this clone. CDR3 DNA: TGCGCCAGCAGCCAAGGGACTAGCGACACTGAGCAGTTCTTC. Encoded protein: CASSQGTSDTEQFF. The V and J genes are TRBV4-3 and TRBJ2-1; 9 nucleotides line up with TRBD2. CDR1 is LGHNA and CDR2 is YSLEER in the germline V gene. The CDR3 has 14 residues. The trim removed 1 base at V and 9 bases at J, leaving 4 bases unmatched.

The chain couples TRBV6-5 to TRBJ1-2; maybe TRBD1 (5 bases). The CDR3 runs to 16 residues. V was shortened by 2 bases and J by 3 bases, with 16 bases between the two germline ends. CDR1 and CDR2 from the germline V gene are MNHEY and SVGAGI. The CDR3 nucleotides read TGTGCCAGCAGTTACGGGTCGGGGGAGGGCGACTATGGCTACACCTTC. Its translation is CASSYGSGEGDYGYTF.

The chain is built from TRBV10-3 and TRBJ2-7, with 10 bases lining up with TRBD1. The length of the CDR3 is 14 residues. Germline CDR1 is ENHRY and CDR2 is SYGVKD. J was trimmed by 6 bases and V by 10 bases; bases with no gene match: 12. CDR3 bases: TGTGCCACCCAAATTACGGACAGGGGGAGCGAGCAGTACTTC. Translating it yields CATQITDRGSEQYF.

The gene calls are TRBV27 and TRBJ1-1, with unresolved D. Germline V gene lookup returns CDR1 MNHEY and CDR2 SMNVEV (reference sequence). This CDR3 has 13 amino acids. Trimming removed 5 bases at V and 1 base at J, with 8 bases between. Here the CDR3 reads CASSPYGNTEAFF. CDR3 sequence (DNA): TGTGCCAGCAGTCCCTATGGGAACACTGAAGCTTTCTTT.

The chain employs TRBV19 and TRBJ1-1, with TRBD1 identical over 7 bases. Germline V gene data show CDR1 as LNHDA and CDR2 as SQIVND (reference sequence). Unmatched junction bases numbered 7, after V lost 3 bases and J lost 0 bases. There are 16 residues in the CDR3. The CDR3 loop reads CASSIPSTGLNTEAFF. For the CDR3, the DNA is TGTGCCAGTAGTATCCCTTCGACAGGGTTGAACACTGAAGCTTTCTTT.

The V and J genes are TRBV9 and TRBJ1-6; D is ambiguous. V was shortened by 1 base and J by 0 bases, with 14 bases between the two germline ends. CDR1 and CDR2 (germline): SGDLS, YYNGEE. The CDR3 totals 18 residues. CDR3 DNA: TGTGCCAGCAGCGTACCCTGGACGGGGAGCTCCTATAATTCACCCCTCCACTTT. Translation gives CASSVPWTGSSYNSPLHF.

The chain employs TRBV29-1 and TRBJ1-2; D is ambiguous. This CDR3 is built from 10 residues. Germline lookup yields CDR1 SQVTM and CDR2 ANQGSEA. Trimming cost V 3 bases and J 12 bases, with 11 bases left between them. This CDR3 is CSVDDLSHTF. For the CDR3, the DNA is TGCAGCGTTGATGATCTCAGTCACACCTTC.

This chain uses TRBV19 with TRBJ1-5, with a possible D match to TRBD1 (6 bases). This CDR3 comprises 15 residues. The ends were cut back, 3 bases at V and 8 bases at J, with 17 bases in the middle. The germline V gene has CDR1 LNHDA and CDR2 SQIVND (reference sequence). CDR3 coding DNA: TGTGCCAGTAGTATCAGCGGGGGGCCTTCGGAGCCCCAGCATTTT. Amino acids: CASSISGGPSEPQHF.

The V gene is TRBV15, the J gene TRBJ2-3, with TRBD1 matching 9 bases. The V segment lost 0 bases and the J segment 2 bases; nucleotides outside the gene matches: 9. Germline V gene data show CDR1 as LNHNV and CDR2 as YYDKDF (reference sequence). The CDR3 length is 18 residues. The chain's CDR3 is CATSRDSFRDRATDTQYF. CDR3 DNA sequence: TGTGCCACCAGCAGAGATTCCTTCCGGGACAGGGCCACAGATACGCAGTATTTT. The full variable domain, with the rest looked up from reference TRBV15 and TRBJ2-3, is DAMVIQNPRYQVTQFGKPVTLSCSQTLNHNVMYWYQQKSSQAPKLLFHYYDKDFNNEADTPDNFQSRRPNTSFCFLDIRSPGLGDTAMYLCATSRDSFRDRATDTQYFGPGTRLTVL.

This clone was counted many times. The V call is TRBV5-1, the J call TRBJ2-7; 7 bases are shared with TRBD1. The trim removed 2 bases at V and 2 bases at J, leaving 7 bases unmatched. Germline V gene lookup returns CDR1 SGHRS and CDR2 YFSETQ. This CDR3 has 15 residues. The CDR3 region is CASSFWTGTTYEQYF. Here the CDR3 DNA reads TGCGCCAGCAGCTTCTGGACAGGAACTACCTACGAGCAGTACTTC.

The chain couples TRBV9 to TRBJ2-2; 7 bases are shared with TRBD2. Trimming took 3 bases from V and 4 from J; bases not matched to a gene: 9. The germline V gene encodes CDR1 SGDLS and CDR2 YYNGEE. There are 16 residues in the CDR3. In DNA, the CDR3 is TGTGCCAGCAGCGGGTGGACTAGTCAGACCACCGGGGAGCTGTTTTTT. It is translated as CASSGWTSQTTGELFF.

The chain has TRBV2 and TRBJ2-2, with TRBD2 matching 9 bases. CDR1 is SNHLY, CDR2 FYNNEI, per germline. This CDR3 region has 14 residues. The V and J ends lost 7 bases and 6 bases, in that order; junction bases with no gene match: 6. CDR3: CASKAGGTPGELFF. The CDR3, as DNA: TGTGCCAGCAAGGCGGGGGGGACCCCCGGGGAGCTGTTTTTT.

The rearrangement uses TRBV12-3 or TRBV12-4 and TRBJ1-6; D uncertain. V was cut by 3 bases and J by 10 bases, with 4 bases left in between. CDR3 length: 11 residues. DNA of the CDR3: TGTGCCAGCAGTTTGCGGTCACCCCTCCACTTT. Its protein product is CASSLRSPLHF.

The V and J genes are TRBV7-6 and TRBJ2-3; 9 bases line up with TRBD1. J gave up 3 bases and V 2 bases, and 3 bases lay outside the gene matches. The germline gives CDR1 SGHVS, CDR2 FNYEAQ. The CDR3 extends over 15 amino acids. CDR3 region: CASSLSGTGTDTQYF. DNA of the CDR3: TGTGCCAGCAGCTTATCCGGGACAGGGACAGATACGCAGTATTTT.

The chain is built from TRBV7-9 and TRBJ1-5; maybe TRBD1 (5 bases). The CDR3 totals 15 residues. Between the trimmed V and J ends, which lost 0 bases and 1 base, there was a span of 7 bases. Germline V gene lookup returns CDR1 SEHNR and CDR2 FQNEAQ (reference sequence). CDR3 sequence reads: CASSLATESNQPQHF. In nucleotides, the CDR3 is TGTGCCAGCAGCTTAGCGACAGAGAGCAATCAGCCCCAGCATTTT.

Only one count was recorded for this clone. V usage is TRBV30 and J usage is TRBJ2-7; TRBD2 matches at 7 bases. V lost 3 bases and J lost 5; bases outside the gene matches: 10. The germline CDR1 and CDR2 sequences are GTSNPN and SVGIG (reference sequence). The CDR3 runs 14 residues. The CDR3 loop is CAWSEGNRGDEQYF. CDR3 sequence (DNA): TGTGCCTGGAGCGAGGGGAATCGGGGGGACGAGCAGTACTTC.